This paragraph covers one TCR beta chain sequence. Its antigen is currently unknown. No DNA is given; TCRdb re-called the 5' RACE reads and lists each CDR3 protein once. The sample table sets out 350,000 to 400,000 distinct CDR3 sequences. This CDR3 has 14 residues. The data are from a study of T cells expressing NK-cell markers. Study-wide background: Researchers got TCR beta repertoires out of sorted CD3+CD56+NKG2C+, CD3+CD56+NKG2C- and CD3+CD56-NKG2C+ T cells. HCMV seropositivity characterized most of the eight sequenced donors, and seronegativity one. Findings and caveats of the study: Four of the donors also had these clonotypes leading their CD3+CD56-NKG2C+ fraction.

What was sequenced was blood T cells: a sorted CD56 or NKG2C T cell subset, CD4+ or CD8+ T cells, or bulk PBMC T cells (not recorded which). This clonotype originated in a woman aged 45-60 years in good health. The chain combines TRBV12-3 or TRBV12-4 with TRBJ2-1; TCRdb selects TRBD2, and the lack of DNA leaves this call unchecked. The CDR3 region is CASTLGLADNEQFF.